A selection of T cell receptor beta chains follows, all from one sample in a study of cytomegalovirus exposure and HLA in healthy donors. Here immunoSEQ multiplex PCR was the method, and the copy in TCRdb shows in-frame clones only, minus some. The sample includes roughly 280,000 clones, 65% to 90% of them seen just once. The sequencing sample was made of PBMCs. The receptors were sampled from a woman between 18 and 30 years old in good health and CMV-seronegative. The CDR3 runs from the conserved cysteine through the conserved F or W. D genes are given only for firm matches. Size is stated for part of the rows, as once, few or many counts, or as a class when the clone is expanded.

V	J	size	D	DNA	CDR3
TRBV6-1	TRBJ1-1	-	-	TGTGCCAGCACCCGAGGGGGTAGAGGTTGGACTGAAGCTTTCTTT	CASTRGGRGWTEAFF
TRBV5-4	TRBJ2-3	-	-	TGTGCCAGCAGCCTCCGTCCGACAGATACGCAGTATTTT	CASSLRPTDTQYF
TRBV10-3	TRBJ2-1	-	TRBD2	TGTGCCATCAGTGAAGGCCTAGCGGGGGCAAATGAGCAGTTCTTC	CAISEGLAGANEQFF
TRBV25-1	TRBJ1-3	-	TRBD1	TGTGCCAGCAGCGAACAGGGGTCTCTTTCAAGCTCTGGAAACACCATATATTTT	CASSEQGSLSSSGNTIYF
TRBV6-5	TRBJ1-2	-	TRBD1	TGTGCCAGCAGTTACGACAGGGGGCGTATAAACTATGGCTACACCTTC	CASSYDRGRINYGYTF
TRBV11-3	TRBJ2-3	-	TRBD2	TGTGCCAGCAGCCCGGAAGCGGGATCCCGAGATACGCAGTATTTT	CASSPEAGSRDTQYF
TRBV5-1	TRBJ2-7	-	TRBD1	TGCGCCAGCAGCCGGTGGGACAGCCTGGGCGAGCAGTACTTC	CASSRWDSLGEQYF
TRBV19	TRBJ1-5	-	-	TGTGCCAGTAGTATCGCGGACAACCTCGGAGAGCCCCAGCATTTT	CASSIADNLGEPQHF
TRBV7-9	TRBJ1-4	-	-	TGTGCCAGCAGCGCGTACGCACGGGCTAATGAAAAACTGTTTTTT	CASSAYARANEKLFF
TRBV27	TRBJ1-3	-	TRBD1	TGTGCCAGCAGATACAGGGGTGAAAACACCATATATTTT	CASRYRGENTIYF
TRBV9	TRBJ2-7	-	TRBD2	TGTGCCAGCAGCGCCGGGGTCCGGCTAGCGGGGCTCGAGCAGTACTTC	CASSAGVRLAGLEQYF
TRBV2	TRBJ2-4	-	-	TGTGCCAGCAGTGATGGGCTAGCCAAAAACATTCAGTACTTC	CASSDGLAKNIQYF
TRBV4-1	TRBJ2-7	-	TRBD2	TGCGCCAGCAGCCACCCCAGGGGCGAGCGGGGGAGTTTCTACGAGCAGTACTTC	CASSHPRGERGSFYEQYF
TRBV6-1	TRBJ2-1	few	TRBD2	TGTGCCAGCAGTGAGATGGGGACTAGCTCCTACAATGAGCAGTTCTTC	CASSEMGTSSYNEQFF
TRBV9	TRBJ1-1	few	TRBD1	TGTGCCAGCAGCCTAGGTTCGGGTGGGGACAGTGAAGCTTTCTTT	CASSLGSGGDSEAFF
TRBV11-3	TRBJ2-7	few	TRBD2	TGTGCCAGCAGCACCCTAGCGGGAGTGACCTACGAGCAGTACTTC	CASSTLAGVTYEQYF
TRBV19	TRBJ1-2	-	-	TGTGCCAGTAGTATAGATCAGGGCCTCCTCTATGGCTACACCTTC	CASSIDQGLLYGYTF
TRBV6-5	TRBJ2-1	-	-	TGTGCCAGCAGTTACTCCGGAGTGGTAGGCAATGAGCAGTTCTTC	CASSYSGVVGNEQFF
TRBV6-5	TRBJ2-5	-	TRBD1	TGTGCCAGCAGTTCGTGGACAGGCCAGGGGGAGACCCAGTACTTC	CASSSWTGQGETQYF
TRBV27	TRBJ1-2	once	TRBD1	TGTGCCAGCAGTACGGGACAGGGTCTTGGCTACACCTTC	CASSTGQGLGYTF
TRBV6-5	TRBJ1-2	-	-	TGTGCCAGTCGGTCAGGACTGGACTATGGCTACACCTTC	CASRSGLDYGYTF
TRBV7-8	TRBJ2-1	-	TRBD2	TGTGCCAGCAGCTTAGAGGCTAGCGGGAGTTATGAGCAGTTCTTC	CASSLEASGSYEQFF
TRBV6-5	TRBJ1-1	-	-	TGTGCCAGCAGTTACTCAATTAAAATGAACACTGAAGCTTTCTTT	CASSYSIKMNTEAFF
TRBV15	TRBJ1-5	-	-	TGTGCCACCAGCCACTATTACAATCAGCCCCAGCATTTT	CATSHYYNQPQHF
TRBV11-2	TRBJ1-1	few	TRBD1	TGTGCCAGCAGCTTAGGACAGGGGTTGACTGAAGCTTTCTTT	CASSLGQGLTEAFF
TRBV6-5	TRBJ2-7	-	TRBD1	TGTGCCAGCAGCCACCGGGACAGGGGAGCCTACGAGCAGTACTTC	CASSHRDRGAYEQYF
TRBV29-1	TRBJ1-3	-	-	TGCAGCGTTGACACCGGACAGCCTGGAAACACCATATATTTT	CSVDTGQPGNTIYF
TRBV5-6	TRBJ2-2	-	-	TGTGCCAGCAGCTTGCGGCAGGTCGGCACCGGGGAGCTGTTTTTT	CASSLRQVGTGELFF
TRBV11-2	TRBJ2-1	-	-	TGTGCCAGCAGACCACCGGGCCAGGGGGGCTCCCAGTTCTTC	CASRPPGQGGSQFF
TRBV30	TRBJ1-1	-	TRBD1	TGTGCCTTCAACGTGATAACAGGGGACGCTGAAGCTTTCTTT	CAFNVITGDAEAFF
TRBV5-1	TRBJ1-2	-	-	TGCGCCAGCAGCTTGGGCCAGTTTAACTATGGCTACACCTTC	CASSLGQFNYGYTF
TRBV10-1	TRBJ2-1	-	TRBD2	TGCGCCACTACCAAGACTAGCGGTGAGCAGTTCTTC	CATTKTSGEQFF
TRBV6-1	TRBJ2-3	-	TRBD2	TGTGCCAGCAGTGAAAGGGGAGGGTACGCAGATACGCAGTATTTT	CASSERGGYADTQYF
TRBV30	TRBJ2-5	-	-	TGTGCCTGGGATCCTACAGTCGGAGAGACCCAGTACTTC	CAWDPTVGETQYF
TRBV27	TRBJ2-5	-	-	TGTGCCAGCAGTTCTCAGGACAGAGAAGAGACCCAGTACTTC	CASSSQDREETQYF
TRBV27	TRBJ1-1	-	-	TGTGCCAGCAGTTTATCCAGGGGTAGGATGAACACTGAAGCTTTCTTT	CASSLSRGRMNTEAFF
TRBV19	TRBJ1-1	-	TRBD1	TGTGCCAGTAGTAACTCGGGGACAGGAGACACTGAAGCTTTCTTT	CASSNSGTGDTEAFF
TRBV5-1	TRBJ1-2	-	-	TGCGCCAGCAGCCCAGCGTTGGATGGCTACACCTTC	CASSPALDGYTF
TRBV7-8	TRBJ2-7	-	-	TGTGCCAGCAGCTTATTCTCTAGCATCTTATGGTACGAGCAGTACTTC	CASSLFSSILWYEQYF
TRBV6-5	TRBJ2-1	-	TRBD2	TGTGCCAGCAGTTACTCGTTAGGACTAGACGGTGAGCAGTTCTTC	CASSYSLGLDGEQFF
TRBV11-2	TRBJ2-1	-	-	TGTGCCAGCAGCTTAGAGAGCCCGGGACACCTTATCAATGAGCAGTTCTTC	CASSLESPGHLINEQFF
TRBV7-9	TRBJ2-7	-	-	TGTGCCAGCAGCTTACCCGAGCCGGGACTCAGATACGAGCAGTACTTC	CASSLPEPGLRYEQYF
TRBV13	TRBJ1-5	-	-	TGTGCCAGCAGCTTTGAGAATCAGCCCCAGCATTTT	CASSFENQPQHF
TRBV29-1	TRBJ1-1	-	-	TGCAGCGTTGGAGGGAGAAACACTGAAGCTTTCTTT	CSVGGRNTEAFF
TRBV4-3	TRBJ2-2	-	-	TGCGCCAGCAGCCAAGGCCCAGCGGCGAACACCGGGGAGCTGTTTTTT	CASSQGPAANTGELFF
TRBV7-2	TRBJ2-7	-	TRBD2	TGTGCCAGCAGCGACCCTTTAGGACTAGCAACGTACGAGCAGTACTTC	CASSDPLGLATYEQYF
TRBV19	TRBJ1-2	-	-	TGTGCCAGTAGTATAGCCACCCTTGGAGCGGCCGGCTACACCTTC	CASSIATLGAAGYTF
TRBV4-1	TRBJ2-7	-	TRBD1	TGCGCCAGCAGCCACCGGACAGGGGGCCCTCCCGAGCAGTACTTC	CASSHRTGGPPEQYF
TRBV6-5	TRBJ1-1	-	-	TGTGCCAGCAGTTCCTCTGGCCCGGGGACTGAAGCTTTCTTT	CASSSSGPGTEAFF
TRBV6-5	TRBJ2-1	-	-	TGTGCCAGCAGTTACGGAGCTGAGCAGTTCTTC	CASSYGAEQFF
TRBV11-3	TRBJ2-5	-	TRBD1	TGTGCCAGCAGCTTAGCGGGACAGTACGGGGAGACCCAGTACTTC	CASSLAGQYGETQYF
TRBV10-3	TRBJ2-1	once	TRBD2	TGTGCCATCAGTGAGTCAGGACTAGCGGGAGGAGATGAGCAGTTCTTC	CAISESGLAGGDEQFF
TRBV7-8	TRBJ2-1	-	-	TGTGCCAGCAGCCAGGGCCCGAACAATGAGCAGTTCTTC	CASSQGPNNEQFF
TRBV27	TRBJ1-1	many	-	TGTGCCAGCAGGACATACAGGGATAACACTGAAGCTTTCTTT	CASRTYRDNTEAFF